This passage covers 15 T cell receptor beta chains from one sample sequenced in a study of technical replicates of blood from a handful of donors. Clones were sequenced by immunoSEQ multiplex PCR, and TCRdb holds only the in-frame ones, with some missing. The table has approximately 78,000 clones, around nine tenths seen once. The sequenced sample consisted of T cells isolated from PBMCs. The receptors originated from a human donor in good health.

The chain uses TRBV9 and TRBJ2-1, with D possibly TRBD2 on 6 matching bases. Germline CDR1 is SGDLS and CDR2 is YYNGEE. This CDR3 is 15 amino acids long. Trimming cost V 0 bases and J 9 bases, with 16 bases left between them. This chain's CDR3 is CASSVDGGRRSEQFF. The CDR3 DNA sequence: TGTGCCAGCAGCGTAGATGGAGGGAGGCGGAGTGAGCAGTTCTTC.

V and J are TRBV27 and TRBJ2-3; D unresolved. The V gene's germline CDR1 is MNHEY and CDR2 SMNVEV (reference sequence). V dropped 5 bases and J dropped 4 bases, with 10 bases sitting between them. This CDR3 has 13 amino acids. The CDR3 loop reads CASSLMSPDTQYF. Written as DNA, the CDR3 is TGTGCCAGCAGTCTGATGAGTCCAGATACGCAGTATTTT.

The CDR3 DNA is TGCGCCAGCAGCTTGGGGGGCTTAGCGGGGAGCCAAGAGACCCAGTACTTC. Its protein product is CASSLGGLAGSQETQYF. This chain links TRBV5-1 with TRBJ2-5, with 8 positions matching TRBD2. Germline-derived CDR1 and CDR2 are SGHRS and YFSETQ. The CDR3 loop spans 17 amino acids. Losses at the gene ends were 0 bases for V and 1 base for J; bases not matched to a gene: 8.

This sequence joins TRBV4-2 and TRBJ2-5, with D maybe TRBD2 (6 bases). The germline V gene has CDR1 LGHNA and CDR2 YNFKEQ. V shed 0 bases and J shed 3 bases, with 17 bases lying between them. The CDR3 is 17 amino acids. CDR3: CASSQERLALVEETQYF. In DNA form, the CDR3 reads TGTGCCAGCAGCCAAGAGCGGCTAGCGTTAGTGGAAGAGACCCAGTACTTC.

V and J are TRBV18 and TRBJ2-2, with D possibly being TRBD1 (6 bases). CDR3 length equals 15 residues. Trimming took off 3 bases at V and 7 bases at J, with 15 bases between the two ends. Germline V gene sequence: CDR1 KGHSH, CDR2 LQKENI. The CDR3 loop reads CASSPPVQGYGELFF. The CDR3 DNA reads TGTGCCAGCTCACCTCCCGTCCAGGGGTACGGGGAGCTGTTTTTT.

The chain uses TRBV5-1 and TRBJ2-1; 9 bases match TRBD2. Germline CDR1 is SGHRS and CDR2 is YFSETQ. There are 15 residues in the CDR3. The ends lost 4 bases at V and 5 bases at J; junction bases unmatched: 7. As DNA, the CDR3 is TGCGCCAGCAGCCCGTCCCTAGCGGGAAACAATGAGCAGTTCTTC. Residues: CASSPSLAGNNEQFF.

This chain links TRBV19 with TRBJ2-5; D is unresolved. This CDR3 comprises 14 residues. Deletions cut 3 bases from V and 3 bases from J, with 11 bases between. CDR1 LNHDA and CDR2 SQIVND come from the germline V gene (reference sequence). CDR3 sequence (DNA): TGTGCCAGTAGTATTTCGCTCCTAAAAGAGACCCAGTACTTC. Its translation is CASSISLLKETQYF.

The rearrangement joins TRBV11-2 to TRBJ2-7; maybe TRBD1 (5 bases). Per the germline V gene, CDR1 is SGHAT and CDR2 is FQNNGV. Trimming took off 3 bases at V and 0 bases at J, with 6 bases between the two ends. The CDR3 contains 13 residues. CDR3 in amino acids: CASSFDSSYEQYF. CDR3 sequence (DNA): TGTGCCAGCAGCTTCGACAGCTCCTACGAGCAGTACTTC.

The V gene is TRBV29-1, the J gene TRBJ2-7; TRBD2 matches at 8 bases. Germline values: CDR1 SQVTM, CDR2 ANQGSEA. The CDR3 runs to 17 residues. Trimming took 2 bases from V and 3 from J; bases not matched to a gene: 15. This CDR3 is CSVESRRGAGTSYEQYF. The CDR3 DNA reads as TGCAGCGTTGAAAGCCGTAGGGGAGCCGGGACTAGCTACGAGCAGTACTTC.

The chain carries TRBV27 and TRBJ2-3, with 11 bases lining up with TRBD2. Looked up from germline, CDR1 is MNHEY and CDR2 is SMNVEV (reference sequence). Losses at the gene ends were 7 bases for V and 5 bases for J; bases not matched to a gene: 11. This CDR3 is built from 16 residues. The CDR3 region is CASKRIAGGAGDTQYF. The CDR3 region has the DNA TGTGCCAGCAAGCGGATAGCGGGAGGGGCCGGAGATACGCAGTATTTT.

This chain joins TRBV19 and TRBJ2-7; 8 nucleotides agree with TRBD2. The germline V gene has CDR1 LNHDA and CDR2 SQIVND (reference sequence). V dropped 7 bases and J dropped 6; count of bases not matched to a gene: 8. The CDR3 totals 13 residues. The CDR3 here is CASNIAGRGEQYF. The CDR3 region has the DNA TGTGCCAGTAACATAGCGGGGAGAGGCGAGCAGTACTTC.

The chain joins TRBV30 to TRBJ2-1; D is possibly TRBD1 (6 bases). The length of the CDR3 is 17 residues. CDR1 and CDR2 from the germline V gene are GTSNPN and SVGIG (reference sequence). V lost 2 bases, J lost 7 bases, and 24 bases lay in between. The CDR3 sequence is CAWSLNLRGSMPNEQFF. CDR3 DNA: TGTGCCTGGAGTTTGAACCTAAGGGGGAGTATGCCAAATGAGCAGTTCTTC. Full variable domain (missing parts from reference TRBV30 and TRBJ2-1): SQTIHQWPATLVQPVGSPLSLECTVEGTSNPNLYWYRQAAGRGLQLLFYSVGIGQISSEVPQNLSASRPQDRQFILSSKKLLLSDSGFYLCAWSLNLRGSMPNEQFFGPGTRLTVL.

This chain connects TRBV9 to TRBJ2-7; 9 nucleotides line up with TRBD2. CDR1 and CDR2 from the germline V gene are SGDLS and YYNGEE. V dropped 4 bases and J dropped 3; count of bases not matched to a gene: 5. The CDR3 covers 14 residues. For the CDR3, the DNA is TGTGCCAGCAGCTCCCGACTAGCGGACTACGAGCAGTACTTC. Residues: CASSSRLADYEQYF.

The rearrangement links TRBV5-6 to TRBJ2-7; TRBD1 is a possible D gene (8 bases). Trimming removed 5 bases at V and 3 bases at J, with 30 bases between. The CDR3 runs 19 residues. Germline CDR1 and CDR2: SGHDT and YYEEEE. The CDR3 reads CASSQDRGGQETSFYEQYF. In nucleotides, the CDR3 is TGTGCCAGCAGTCAAGACAGGGGCGGACAGGAGACTAGCTTCTACGAGCAGTACTTC.

This chain joins TRBV5-6 and TRBJ2-2, with 14 bases that match TRBD2. Trimming cost V 4 bases and J 5 bases; bases outside gene matches: 7. Germline CDR1 reads SGHDT; CDR2 reads YYEEEE. The CDR3 loop spans 17 amino acids. The CDR3 sequence is CASSRLAGGPATGELFF. The CDR3 nucleotides read TGTGCCAGCAGCCGACTAGCGGGAGGGCCGGCAACCGGGGAGCTGTTTTTT.